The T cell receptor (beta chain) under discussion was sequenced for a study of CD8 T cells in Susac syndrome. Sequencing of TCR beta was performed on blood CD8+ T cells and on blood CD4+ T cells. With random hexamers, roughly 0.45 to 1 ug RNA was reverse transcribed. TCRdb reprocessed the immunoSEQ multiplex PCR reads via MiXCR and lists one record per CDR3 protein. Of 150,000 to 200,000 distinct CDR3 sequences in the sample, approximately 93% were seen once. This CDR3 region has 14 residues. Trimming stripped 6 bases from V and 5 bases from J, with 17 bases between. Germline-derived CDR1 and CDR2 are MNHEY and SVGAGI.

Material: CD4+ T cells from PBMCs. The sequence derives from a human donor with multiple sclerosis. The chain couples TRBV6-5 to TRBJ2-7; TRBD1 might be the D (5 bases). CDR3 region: CASSIQGSRNEQYF. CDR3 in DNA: TGTGCCAGCAGCATTCAGGGAAGTCGGAACGAGCAGTACTTC.